The 14 T cell receptor beta chains below all came from one sample that was sequenced in a study of blood T cell repertoires in COVID-19. Assay: immunoSEQ multiplex PCR; the TCRdb copy retains only in-frame clones and omits some. The sample has about 57,000 clones; around 79% are singletons. The sequenced material came from peripheral blood. The receptor set was obtained from a human donor in a cohort sampled during active COVID-19.

This clone was detected a few times. The chain recombines TRBV10-3 with TRBJ2-3; D gene unclear. V was trimmed by 7 bases and J by 1 base, leaving 6 bases between them. The CDR3 is 12 amino acids. CDR1 and CDR2 (germline): ENHRY, SYGVKD. The CDR3 loop is CAITAGTDTQYF. DNA of the CDR3: TGTGCCATCACCGCGGGCACAGATACGCAGTATTTT.

This chain uses TRBV4-3 with TRBJ2-7; D might be TRBD2 (6 bases). The V and J ends lost 0 bases and 3 bases respectively, with 9 bases between them. This CDR3 spans 14 amino acids. CDR1 and CDR2 (germline): LGHNA, YSLEER. The CDR3 sequence is CASSQDGRSYEQYF. Here the CDR3 DNA reads TGCGCCAGCAGCCAAGATGGGAGGAGCTACGAGCAGTACTTC.

V usage is TRBV29-1 and J usage is TRBJ1-1, with unresolved D. The CDR3 totals 13 residues. Germline V gene sequence: CDR1 SQVTM, CDR2 ANQGSEA. V lost 3 bases, J lost 6 bases, and 14 bases lay in between. Here the CDR3 DNA reads TGCAGCGTTGACGGGCAGGCGGGCGCTGAAGCTTTCTTT. It yields the protein CSVDGQAGAEAFF.

This clone appeared once. The rearrangement joins TRBV18 to TRBJ1-3; D not certain. CDR3 length equals 15 residues. Trimming cost V 3 bases and J 2 bases, with 11 bases left between them. Germline V lookup: CDR1 KGHSH, CDR2 LQKENI. The chain's CDR3 is CASSPAFPTGNTIYF. The CDR3 region has the DNA TGTGCCAGCTCACCCGCGTTCCCTACTGGAAACACCATATATTTT.

This rearrangement joins TRBV9 to TRBJ2-5; D is perhaps TRBD2 (5 bases). Trimming shortened V by 0 bases and J by 1 base, and 10 bases separated the two germline ends. Germline CDR1 is SGDLS and CDR2 is YYNGEE. The CDR3 is made up of 15 amino acids. The CDR3 DNA reads as TGTGCCAGCAGCGTAGACACTAGATTCCAAGAGACCCAGTACTTC. This codes for CASSVDTRFQETQYF.

V usage is TRBV27 and J usage is TRBJ2-2; 10 bases match TRBD1. CDR1 is MNHEY and CDR2 is SMNVEV in the germline V gene (reference sequence). CDR3 length equals 16 residues. The ends lost 5 bases at V and 2 bases at J; junction bases unmatched: 5. The CDR3 DNA follows: TGTGCCAGCAGTGGGGGGACAGGGGTAAACACCGGGGAGCTGTTTTTT. It is translated as CASSGGTGVNTGELFF.

The chain links TRBV7-9 to TRBJ1-4; TRBD1 agrees at 10 bases. The CDR3 spans 16 residues. V lost 0 bases, J lost 8 bases, and 6 bases stayed unmatched. The germline gives CDR1 SEHNR, CDR2 FQNEAQ (reference sequence). CDR3 loop: CASSLANWGQGEKLFF. The CDR3 DNA sequence: TGTGCCAGCAGCTTAGCGAATTGGGGACAGGGGGAAAAACTGTTTTTT.

CDR3: CASSLSAGADGEKLFF. As DNA, the CDR3 is TGTGCCAGCTCACTCTCCGCAGGGGCAGATGGGGAAAAACTGTTTTTT. The chain recombines TRBV18 with TRBJ1-4; perhaps TRBD1 as D (6 bases). Germline lookup yields CDR1 KGHSH and CDR2 LQKENI. The CDR3 has 16 residues. Trimming took 4 bases from V and 8 from J, leaving 20 bases between them.

A word on this clone: Distinct nucleotide sequences in the sample also encode this CDR3. V is TRBV19 and J is TRBJ2-7; 8 bases are shared with TRBD1. CDR3 length equals 14 residues. Germline CDR1 LNHDA, CDR2 SQIVND (reference sequence). J gave up 6 bases and V 3 bases, and 7 bases lay outside the gene matches. The CDR3 region is CASSMSGQGPEQYF. CDR3 sequence (DNA): TGTGCCAGTAGTATGTCTGGACAGGGTCCCGAGCAGTACTTC. Full variable domain (missing parts from reference TRBV19 and TRBJ2-7): DGGITQSPKYLFRKEGQNVTLSCEQNLNHDAMYWYRQDPGQGLRLIYYSQIVNDFQKGDIAEGYSVSREKKESFPLTVTSAQKNPTAFYLCASSMSGQGPEQYFGPGTRLTVT.

CDR3 nucleotides: TGTGCCAGCAGTCCCCTAGAGCGTAGGAGCTCCTACGAGCAGTACTTC. Protein: CASSPLERRSSYEQYF. The rearrangement uses TRBV28 and TRBJ2-7, with D unclear. This CDR3 contains 16 residues. Germline V CDR1 and CDR2: MDHEN, SYDVKM. Trimming cost V 5 bases and J 0 bases, with 17 bases left between them.

The CDR3 reads CASSYSSGRLGGYTF. The CDR3 bases are TGTGCCAGCAGTTACTCTTCAGGGAGGCTAGGGGGCTACACCTTC. The chain recombines TRBV6-5 with TRBJ1-2; perhaps TRBD1 as D (5 bases). V was pared by 0 bases and J by 8 bases, with 16 bases between. The CDR3 has 15 amino acids. The germline gives CDR1 MNHEY, CDR2 SVGAGI.

The genes are TRBV4-2 and TRBJ2-7; TRBD2 matches at 10 bases. The CDR3 has 15 residues. From germline, CDR1 is LGHNA and CDR2 YNFKEQ. V gave up 2 bases and J gave up 2 bases; unmatched junction bases: 3. In nucleotides, the CDR3 is TGTGCCAGCAGCCAACCAACTAGCGGGGCCTACGAGCAGTACTTC. Translating it yields CASSQPTSGAYEQYF.

The rearrangement links TRBV15 to TRBJ1-4; 8 positions match TRBD1. V gave up 0 bases and J gave up 7 bases; unmatched junction bases: 1. The CDR3 is 14 amino acids. Germline CDR1 LNHNV, CDR2 YYDKDF (reference sequence). The CDR3 is CATSRDTGGEKLFF. The CDR3 nucleotides are TGTGCCACCAGCAGAGATACAGGGGGTGAAAAACTGTTTTTT.

The rearrangement joins TRBV15 to TRBJ1-5; TRBD1 might be the D (5 bases). The CDR3 extends over 15 amino acids. The germline V gene has CDR1 LNHNV and CDR2 YYDKDF (reference sequence). V lost 0 bases to trimming and J lost 7 bases, with 13 bases between them. CDR3 region: CATSRDRGTGQPQHF. The CDR3 nucleotides are TGTGCCACCAGCAGAGATCGGGGGACGGGACAGCCCCAGCATTTT.